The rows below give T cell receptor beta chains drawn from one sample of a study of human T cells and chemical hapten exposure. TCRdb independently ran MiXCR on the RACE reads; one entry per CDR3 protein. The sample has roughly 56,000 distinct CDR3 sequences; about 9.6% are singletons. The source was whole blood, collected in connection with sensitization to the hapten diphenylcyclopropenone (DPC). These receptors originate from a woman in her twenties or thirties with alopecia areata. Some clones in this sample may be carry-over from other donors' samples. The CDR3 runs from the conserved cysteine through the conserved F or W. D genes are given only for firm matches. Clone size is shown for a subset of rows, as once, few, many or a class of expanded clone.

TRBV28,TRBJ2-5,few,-,CASSFFGPETQYF,TGTGCCAGCAGTTTTTTTGGCCCAGAGACCCAGTACTTC
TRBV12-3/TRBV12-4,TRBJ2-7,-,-,CASSLRLGTEQYF,TGTGCCAGCAGTTTAAGACTGGGGACCGAGCAGTACTTC
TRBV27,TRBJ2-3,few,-,CASSPLARWDTQYF,TGTGCCAGCAGTCCCCTAGCGAGATGGGATACGCAGTATTTT
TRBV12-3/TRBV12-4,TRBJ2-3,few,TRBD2,CASSAGRDYTDTQYF,TGTGCCAGCAGTGCCGGCCGGGACTACACAGATACGCAGTATTTT
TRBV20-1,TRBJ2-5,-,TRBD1,CSAGHSGTGKKTQYF,TGCAGTGCTGGGCATTCCGGGACAGGGAAGAAGACCCAGTACTTC
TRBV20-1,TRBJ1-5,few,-,CSASRSPGSNYQPQHF,TGCAGTGCTAGCAGGTCCCCGGGATCCAACTATCAGCCCCAGCATTTT
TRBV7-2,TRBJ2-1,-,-,CASKGFSYNEQFF,TGTGCCAGCAAGGGATTCTCCTACAATGAGCAGTTCTTC
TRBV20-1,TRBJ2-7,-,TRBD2,CSALARDYLDEQYF,TGCAGTGCTCTAGCCCGGGACTATCTCGACGAGCAGTACTTC
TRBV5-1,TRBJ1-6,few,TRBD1,CASSSQGDNSPLHF,TGCGCCAGCAGCTCACAGGGGGATAATTCACCCCTCCACTTT
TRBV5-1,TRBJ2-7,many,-,CASSSSWGSTSSYEQYF,TGCGCCAGCAGCTCCTCCTGGGGTAGCACGAGCTCCTACGAGCAGTACTTC
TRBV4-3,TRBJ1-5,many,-,CASSQEIQGYRPQHF,TGCGCCAGCAGCCAAGAAATCCAGGGGTATCGGCCCCAGCATTTT
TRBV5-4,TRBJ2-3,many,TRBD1,CASSLDSSGTGITDTQYF,TGTGCCAGCAGCTTGGATTCTAGTGGGACAGGAATCACAGATACGCAGTATTTT
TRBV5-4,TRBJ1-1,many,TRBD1,CASSAKTGHTEAFF,TGTGCCAGCAGCGCAAAGACAGGGCACACTGAAGCTTTCTTT
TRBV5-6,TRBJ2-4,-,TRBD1,CASSSLTGLTKNIQYF,TGTGCCAGCAGCTCCCTGACAGGGCTAACCAAAAACATTCAGTACTTC
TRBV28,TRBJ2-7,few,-,CASRDFTYEQYF,TGTGCCAGCAGGGACTTTACCTACGAGCAGTACTTC
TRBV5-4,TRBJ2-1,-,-,CASSLESTSQNEQFF,TGTGCCAGCAGCTTGGAATCAACTAGCCAGAATGAGCAGTTCTTC
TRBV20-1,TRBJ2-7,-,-,CSVGATRFLYEQYF,TGCAGTGTAGGGGCGACCAGATTTTTATACGAGCAGTACTTC
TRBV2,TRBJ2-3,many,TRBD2,CASRNGGAGTDTQYF,TGTGCCAGCAGAAACGGGGGGGCCGGGACAGATACGCAGTATTTT
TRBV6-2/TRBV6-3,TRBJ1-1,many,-,CASSLRENTEAFF,TGTGCCAGCAGTTTACGGGAGAACACTGAAGCTTTCTTT
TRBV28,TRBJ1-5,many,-,CASTGVEQPQHF,TGTGCCAGCACGGGAGTGGAACAGCCCCAGCATTTT
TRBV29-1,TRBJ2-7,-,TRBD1,CSVEAGAGGYEQYF,TGCAGCGTTGAAGCTGGGGCAGGGGGCTACGAGCAGTACTTC
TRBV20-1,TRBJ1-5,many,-,CSAVEYSNQPQHF,TGCAGTGCTGTAGAGTATAGCAATCAGCCCCAGCATTTT
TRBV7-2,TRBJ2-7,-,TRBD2,CASSPQAGGSYEQYF,TGTGCCAGCAGCCCCCAAGCGGGGGGCTCCTACGAGCAGTACTTC
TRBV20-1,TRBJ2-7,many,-,CSAGTSYEQYF,TGCAGCGCCGGGACCTCCTACGAGCAGTACTTC